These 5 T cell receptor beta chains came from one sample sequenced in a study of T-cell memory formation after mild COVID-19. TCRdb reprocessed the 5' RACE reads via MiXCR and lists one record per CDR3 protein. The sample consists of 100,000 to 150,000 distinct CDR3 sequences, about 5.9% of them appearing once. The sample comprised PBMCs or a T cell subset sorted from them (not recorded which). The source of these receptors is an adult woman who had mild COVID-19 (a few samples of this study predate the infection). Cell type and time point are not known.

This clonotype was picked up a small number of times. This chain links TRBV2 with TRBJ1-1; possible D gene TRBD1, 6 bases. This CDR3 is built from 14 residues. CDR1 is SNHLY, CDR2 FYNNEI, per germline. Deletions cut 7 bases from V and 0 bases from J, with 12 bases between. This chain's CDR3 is CASTRQAMNTEAFF. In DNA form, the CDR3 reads TGTGCCAGCACCCGACAGGCTATGAACACTGAAGCTTTCTTT.

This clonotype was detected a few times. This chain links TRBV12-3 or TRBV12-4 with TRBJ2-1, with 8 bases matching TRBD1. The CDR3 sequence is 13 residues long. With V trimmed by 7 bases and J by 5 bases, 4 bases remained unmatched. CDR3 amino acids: CASTQDRDNEQFF. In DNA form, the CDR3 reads TGTGCCAGCACCCAGGACAGGGACAATGAGCAGTTCTTC.

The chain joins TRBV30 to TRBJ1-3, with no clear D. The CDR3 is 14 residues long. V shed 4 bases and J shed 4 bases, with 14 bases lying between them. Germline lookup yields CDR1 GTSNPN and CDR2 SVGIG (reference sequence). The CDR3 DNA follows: TGTGCCTGGAAGAATCCAACGAGGGGAAACACCATATATTTT. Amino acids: CAWKNPTRGNTIYF.

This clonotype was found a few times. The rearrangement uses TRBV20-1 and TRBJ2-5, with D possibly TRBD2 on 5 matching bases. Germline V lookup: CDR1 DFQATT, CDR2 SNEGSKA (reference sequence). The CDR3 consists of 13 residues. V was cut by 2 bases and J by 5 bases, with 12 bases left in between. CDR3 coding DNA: TGCAGTGCTAGAATGACGTCGGGGGAGACCCAGTACTTC. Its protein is CSARMTSGETQYF.

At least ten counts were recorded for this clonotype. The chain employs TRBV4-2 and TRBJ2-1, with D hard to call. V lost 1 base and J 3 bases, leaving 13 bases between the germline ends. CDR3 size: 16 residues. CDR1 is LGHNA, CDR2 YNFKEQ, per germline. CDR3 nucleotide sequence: TGTGCCAGCAGCCAAGGGGCAGATCCAGTCTACAATGAGCAGTTCTTC. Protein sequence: CASSQGADPVYNEQFF.